This TCR beta chain was obtained from a study of beta chain features in type 1 diabetes. This clone was counted only a few times. Its antigen remains unidentified. Since all of the isolated RNA was reverse transcribed, expressed TCRB transcripts were what got sequenced. The repertoire was sequenced with immunoSEQ multiplex PCR; TCRdb's copy has only in-frame clones and lacks some. This table holds hundreds of thousands of clones, approximately 10% found once. In germline, CDR1 is SGHVS, CDR2 FQNEAQ. V gave up 5 bases and J gave up 2 bases, with 10 bases separating them. The CDR3 totals 13 residues. Study observations and caveats: There was a moderate but significant shortening of TCRB CDR3s in all four CD4+ subsets of Type 1 diabetes patients.

This TCR derives from a woman in her twenties or thirties in good health. V usage is TRBV7-8 and J usage is TRBJ2-7; D possibly corresponds to TRBD2 (5 bases). The sequenced sample was naive CD4+ T cells from blood. CDR3: CASSGRVPYEQYF. CDR3 coding DNA: TGTGCCAGCAGCGGGAGAGTCCCCTACGAGCAGTACTTC.